This TCR beta chain was found in a study of control samples from healthy donors and cancer patients. The V end lost 3 bases, the J end lost 2 bases, and 5 bases lay between the germline ends. The germline V gene encodes CDR1 MGHRA and CDR2 YSYEKL. This CDR3 has 13 amino acids. The assay was immunoSEQ multiplex PCR, and TCRdb's table has in-frame clones only and misses some. The data show approximately 80,000 clones, with 75% to 95% seen just once and roughly 14% held by the top ten. The table lists this clone with a count of one. This chain links TRBV4-1 with TRBJ1-5; unclear D gene. The sequence came from a young man in good health. Source material: blood. Here the CDR3 reads CASSHGGNQPQHF. As DNA, the CDR3 is TGCGCCAGCAGCCACGGTGGCAATCAGCCCCAGCATTTT.